The 8 T cell receptor beta chains in this list originate from one sample, sequenced in a study of T cell repertoires in cytomegalovirus infection. TCRdb re-analysed the reads in MiXCR, keeping a single row per CDR3 protein. The repertoire includes fewer than 550,000 distinct CDR3 sequences, roughly 30% of them detected once, and around 15% sits in the top ten. Sequencing input: PBMCs. These receptors were taken from a human donor in good health (CMV status not recorded). Some clones in this sample may be carry-over from other donors' samples.

In the case of this clonotype: A much larger clone lies a single base off, so this may be a read error. This sequence joins TRBV6-2 or TRBV6-3 and TRBJ2-1; tentatively, D is TRBD2 (6 bases). Germline V CDR1 and CDR2: MNHEY, SVGEGT. CDR3 length: 11 amino acids. The CDR3 DNA reads as TGTGCCCGCAGTTACTCCACTAGCCAGTTCTTC. It is translated as CARSYSTSQFF.

This clonotype came up many times. Its ends do not fully match the called genes, so a read error is possible. This rearrangement joins TRBV7-7 to TRBJ2-5, with unresolved D. The CDR3 loop spans 14 amino acids. Germline CDR1 SSHAT, CDR2 FNYEAQ (reference sequence). CDR3 loop: CASSSSSRSETQYF. CDR3 DNA: TGTGCTAGCAGCTCGAGTAGTCGTTCCGAGACCCAGTACTTC.

Notes on this clonotype: One end of the junction varies from germline; a read error may be responsible. This chain links TRBV28 with TRBJ2-2; TRBD1 aligns across 7 bases. This CDR3 is built from 15 residues. Germline CDR1 and CDR2: MDHEN and SYDVKM. The CDR3 nucleotides are TGTGCCAGCAGTTTGGCTTTTGAGGGGGCCGGGGCGCTGTTTTTT. Its protein product is CASSLAFEGAGALFF.

This chain connects TRBV28 to TRBJ1-5, with D tentatively TRBD1 (5 bases). V lost 8 bases to trimming and J lost 4 bases, with 12 bases between them. Germline values: CDR1 MDHEN, CDR2 SYDVKM. The CDR3 length is 13 residues. CDR3 sequence reads: CASYQNRNQPQHF. CDR3 DNA sequence: TGTGCCAGCTATCAAAACAGGAATCAGCCCCAGCATTTT.

The gene calls are TRBV2 and TRBJ2-1; D uncertain. In germline, CDR1 is SNHLY, CDR2 FYNNEI. This CDR3 region has 14 residues. V was clipped by 8 bases and J by 6 bases, with 17 bases between them. The CDR3 spells CASLVVVVGNEQFF. The CDR3 DNA is TGTGCCAGCCTCGTGGTCGTTGTGGGCAATGAGCAGTTCTTC.

V usage is TRBV6-6 and J usage is TRBJ1-1, with a possible D match to TRBD1 (6 bases). The CDR3 consists of 14 residues. Per germline, CDR1 MNHNY and CDR2 SVGAGI (reference sequence). V shed 6 bases and J shed 1 base, with 12 bases lying between them. CDR3 region: CASSQDSQNTEAFF. CDR3 sequence (DNA): TGTGCCAGCAGCCAGGACAGCCAGAACACTGAAGCTTTCTTT.

This sequence joins TRBV27 and TRBJ1-6; 9 bases fit TRBD1. J gave up 9 bases and V 5 bases, and 5 bases lay outside the gene matches. From germline, CDR1 is MNHEY and CDR2 SMNVEV (reference sequence). This CDR3 is built from 14 residues. The CDR3 DNA reads as TGTGCCAGCAGTGCAGGACAGGGGTTTTCACCCCTCCACTTT. Translated, it gives CASSAGQGFSPLHF.

This clonotype was recorded at least ten times. The V and J genes are TRBV25-1 and TRBJ2-3; D not certain. The CDR3 runs to 13 residues. Germline CDR1 MGHDK, CDR2 SYGVNS. Trimming stripped 2 bases from V and 9 bases from J, with 12 bases between. Here the CDR3 DNA reads TGTGCCAGCAGTGAAACCGGCTTAGAAACGCAGTATTTT. Amino acids: CASSETGLETQYF.